This T cell receptor beta chain derives from a study of shared clonotypes between healthy human individuals. Trimming stripped 0 bases from V and 2 bases from J, with 4 bases between. The CDR3 sequence is 13 residues long. CDR1 MNHEY and CDR2 SVGAGI come from the germline V gene. To note about this clone: Distinct nucleotide sequences in the sample also encode this CDR3.

Produced via immunoSEQ multiplex PCR; TCRdb's table is partial and in-frame only. The sample holds around 2,000,000 clones, just over 90% seen once. Naive CD8 populations comprised CD45RO-negative cells positively selected for CCR7, excluding terminally differentiated effector memory CD45RA+ cells. Sequenced material: naive CD8+ T cells from PBMCs. The chain combines TRBV6-5 with TRBJ1-2; D gene uncertain. This clonotype was sampled from a man aged 18 to 29 in good health. Some clones in this sample may be carry-over from other donors' samples. The CDR3 region has the DNA TGTGCCAGCAGTTACTCTCCCAACTATGGCTACACCTTC. Translated: CASSYSPNYGYTF.